Reported below is one T cell receptor beta chain. From germline, CDR1 is KGHSH and CDR2 LQKENI. CDR3 length: 16 residues. V lost 3 bases to trimming and J lost 5 bases; unmatched junction nucleotides: 3. The source of the sample is a study of cytomegalovirus exposure and HLA in healthy donors. The PCR had 60 Vbeta and 13 Jbeta primers. TCRdb's copy holds only in-frame clones and misses some; the assay was immunoSEQ multiplex PCR. There are about 170,000 clones in the sample; approximately 79% occur only once, and roughly 6% lies in the top ten. Source material: PBMCs. The chain employs TRBV18 and TRBJ2-2; 13 bases align to TRBD2. This receptor was taken from a man aged 35 to 55 in good health and CMV-seropositive. CDR3 sequence: CASSPPGLAGTGELFF. The CDR3 coding sequence is TGTGCCAGCTCACCTCCGGGACTAGCGGGAACCGGGGAGCTGTTTTTT. The whole variable domain, filled in from reference TRBV18 and TRBJ2-2, reads NAGVMQNPRHLVRRRGQEARLRCSPMKGHSHVYWYRQLPEEGLKFMVYLQKENIIDESGMPKERFSAEFPKEGPSILRIQQVVRGDSAAYFCASSPPGLAGTGELFFGEGSRLTVL.